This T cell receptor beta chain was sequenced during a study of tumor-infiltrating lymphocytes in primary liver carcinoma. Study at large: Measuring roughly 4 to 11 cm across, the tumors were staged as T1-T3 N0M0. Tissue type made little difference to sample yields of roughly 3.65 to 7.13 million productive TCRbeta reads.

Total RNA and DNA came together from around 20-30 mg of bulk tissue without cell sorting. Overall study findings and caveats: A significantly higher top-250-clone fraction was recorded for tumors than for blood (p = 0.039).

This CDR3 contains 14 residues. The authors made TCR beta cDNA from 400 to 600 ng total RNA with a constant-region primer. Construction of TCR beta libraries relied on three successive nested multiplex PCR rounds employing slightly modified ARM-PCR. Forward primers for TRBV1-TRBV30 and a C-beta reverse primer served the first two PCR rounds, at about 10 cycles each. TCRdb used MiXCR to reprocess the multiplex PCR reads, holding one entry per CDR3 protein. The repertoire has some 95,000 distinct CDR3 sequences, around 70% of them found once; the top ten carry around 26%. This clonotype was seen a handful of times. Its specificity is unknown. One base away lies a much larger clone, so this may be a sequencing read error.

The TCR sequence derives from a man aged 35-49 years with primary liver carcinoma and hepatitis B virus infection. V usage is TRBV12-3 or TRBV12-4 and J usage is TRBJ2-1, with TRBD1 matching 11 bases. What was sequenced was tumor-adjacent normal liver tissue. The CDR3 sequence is CASSRTGGNNERFF. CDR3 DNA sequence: TGTGCCAGCAGCCGGACAGGGGGCAACAATGAGCGGTTCTTC.